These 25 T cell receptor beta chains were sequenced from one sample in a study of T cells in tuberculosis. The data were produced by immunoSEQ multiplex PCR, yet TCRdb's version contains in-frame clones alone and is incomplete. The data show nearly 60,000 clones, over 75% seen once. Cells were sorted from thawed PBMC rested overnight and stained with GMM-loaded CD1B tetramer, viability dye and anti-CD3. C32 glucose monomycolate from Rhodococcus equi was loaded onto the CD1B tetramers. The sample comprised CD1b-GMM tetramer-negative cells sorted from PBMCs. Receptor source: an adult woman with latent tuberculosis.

The CDR3 coding sequence is TGTGCCAGCAGTTTACACGGGAGCAATGAGCAGTTCTTC. The encoded protein is CASSLHGSNEQFF. This chain uses TRBV27 with TRBJ2-1, with D tentatively TRBD2 (6 bases). The CDR3 has 13 residues. V was pared by 2 bases and J by 6 bases, with 8 bases between. CDR1 MNHEY and CDR2 SMNVEV come from the germline V gene (reference sequence).

The CDR3 sequence: CASSLAPRGPGGTEAFF. The CDR3 nucleotides read TGCGCCAGCAGCTTGGCGCCCAGGGGGCCGGGGGGCACTGAAGCTTTCTTT. The chain combines TRBV5-1 with TRBJ1-1; 8 positions match TRBD1. Per germline, CDR1 SGHRS and CDR2 YFSETQ. V lost 0 bases to trimming and J lost 4 bases; unmatched junction nucleotides: 11. This CDR3 is built from 17 residues. Drawing the rest from reference TRBV5-1 and TRBJ1-1, the complete variable domain is KAGVTQTPRYLIKTRGQQVTLSCSPISGHRSVSWYQQTPGQGLQFLFEYFSETQRNKGNFPGRFSGRQFSNSRSEMNVSTLELGDSALYLCASSLAPRGPGGTEAFFGQGTRLTVV.

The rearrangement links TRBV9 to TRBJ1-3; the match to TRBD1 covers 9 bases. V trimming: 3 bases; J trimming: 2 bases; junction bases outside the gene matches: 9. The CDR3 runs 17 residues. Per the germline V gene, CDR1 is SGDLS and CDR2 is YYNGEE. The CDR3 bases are TGTGCCAGCAGCGGAAGTTTGGGGGACAGGGCTGGAAACACCATATATTTT. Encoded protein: CASSGSLGDRAGNTIYF.

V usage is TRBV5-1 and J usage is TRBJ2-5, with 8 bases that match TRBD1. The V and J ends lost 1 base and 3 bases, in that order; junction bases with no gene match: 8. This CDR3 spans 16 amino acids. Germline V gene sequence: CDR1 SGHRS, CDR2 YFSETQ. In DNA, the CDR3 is TGCGCCAGCAGCTTGTATGTTGGACAGGGAGAAGAGACCCAGTACTTC. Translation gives CASSLYVGQGEETQYF.

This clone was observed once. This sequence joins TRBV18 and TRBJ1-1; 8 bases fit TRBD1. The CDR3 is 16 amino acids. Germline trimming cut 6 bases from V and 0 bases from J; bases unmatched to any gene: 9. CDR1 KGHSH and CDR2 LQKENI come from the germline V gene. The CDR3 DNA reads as TGTGCCAGCTCCCCTGGGACAGGCGTTATGAACACTGAAGCTTTCTTT. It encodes CASSPGTGVMNTEAFF.

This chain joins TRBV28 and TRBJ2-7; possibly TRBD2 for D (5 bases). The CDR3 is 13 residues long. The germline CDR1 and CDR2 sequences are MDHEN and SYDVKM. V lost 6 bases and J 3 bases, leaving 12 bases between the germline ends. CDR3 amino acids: CASRGSGSYEQYF. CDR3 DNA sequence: TGTGCCAGCAGGGGAAGCGGAAGCTACGAGCAGTACTTC. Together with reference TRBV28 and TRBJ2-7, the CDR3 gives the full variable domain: DVKVTQSSRYLVKRTGEKVFLECVQDMDHENMFWYRQDPGLGLRLIYFSYDVKMKEKGDIPEGYSVSREKKERFSLILESASTNQTSMYLCASRGSGSYEQYFGPGTRLTVT.

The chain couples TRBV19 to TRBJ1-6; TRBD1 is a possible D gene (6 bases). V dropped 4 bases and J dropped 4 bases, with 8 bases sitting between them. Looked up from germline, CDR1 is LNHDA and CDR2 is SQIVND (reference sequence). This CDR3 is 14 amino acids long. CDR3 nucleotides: TGTGCCAGTAGTACGACAGGTTATAATTCACCCCTCCACTTT. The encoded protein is CASSTTGYNSPLHF. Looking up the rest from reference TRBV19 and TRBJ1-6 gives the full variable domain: DGGITQSPKYLFRKEGQNVTLSCEQNLNHDAMYWYRQDPGQGLRLIYYSQIVNDFQKGDIAEGYSVSREKKESFPLTVTSAQKNPTAFYLCASSTTGYNSPLHFGNGTRLTVT.

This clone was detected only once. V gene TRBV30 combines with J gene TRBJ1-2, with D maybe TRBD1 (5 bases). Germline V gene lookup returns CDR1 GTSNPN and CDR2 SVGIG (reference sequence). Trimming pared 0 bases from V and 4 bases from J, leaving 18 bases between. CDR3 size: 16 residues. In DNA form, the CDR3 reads TGTGCCTGGAGTGTAATGGGCCGGGACTTTGCCTATGGCTACACCTTC. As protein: CAWSVMGRDFAYGYTF.

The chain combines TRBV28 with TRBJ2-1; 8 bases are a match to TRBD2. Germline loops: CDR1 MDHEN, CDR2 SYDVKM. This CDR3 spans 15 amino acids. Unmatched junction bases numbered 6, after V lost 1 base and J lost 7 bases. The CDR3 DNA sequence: TGTGCCAGCAGTTTATCGACGGGAGGGCCTAATGAGCAGTTCTTC. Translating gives CASSLSTGGPNEQFF.

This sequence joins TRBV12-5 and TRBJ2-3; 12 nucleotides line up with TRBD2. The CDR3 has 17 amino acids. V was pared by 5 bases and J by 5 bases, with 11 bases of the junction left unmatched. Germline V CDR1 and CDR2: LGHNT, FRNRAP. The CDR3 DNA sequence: TGTGCTAGTGGTGAAGAACTAGCGGGGGGCGGGCGAGATACGCAGTATTTT. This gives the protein CASGEELAGGGRDTQYF.

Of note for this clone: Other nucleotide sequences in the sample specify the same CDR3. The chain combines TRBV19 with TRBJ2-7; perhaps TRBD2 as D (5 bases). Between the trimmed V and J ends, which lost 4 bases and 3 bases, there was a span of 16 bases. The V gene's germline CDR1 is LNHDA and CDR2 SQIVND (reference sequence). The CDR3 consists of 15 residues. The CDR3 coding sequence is TGTGCCAGTAGTACTCCCGGGATTGGGCTCTACGAGCAGTACTTC. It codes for CASSTPGIGLYEQYF.

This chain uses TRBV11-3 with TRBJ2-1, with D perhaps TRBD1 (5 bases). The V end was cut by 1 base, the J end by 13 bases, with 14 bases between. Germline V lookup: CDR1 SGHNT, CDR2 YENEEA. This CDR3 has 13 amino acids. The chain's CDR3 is CASSLVSQTVQFF. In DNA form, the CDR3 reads TGTGCCAGCAGCTTAGTGTCCCAGACAGTCCAGTTCTTC.

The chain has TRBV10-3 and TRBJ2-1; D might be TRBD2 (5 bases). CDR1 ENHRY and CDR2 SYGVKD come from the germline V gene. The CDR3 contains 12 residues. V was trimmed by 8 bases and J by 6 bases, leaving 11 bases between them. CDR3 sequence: CAIGPDFNEQFF. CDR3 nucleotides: TGTGCCATCGGCCCGGACTTCAATGAGCAGTTCTTC.

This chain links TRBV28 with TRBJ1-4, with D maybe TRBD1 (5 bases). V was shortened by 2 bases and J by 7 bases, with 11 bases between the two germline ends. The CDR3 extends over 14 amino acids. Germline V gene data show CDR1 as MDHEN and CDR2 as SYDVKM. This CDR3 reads CASSLVWGGEKLFF. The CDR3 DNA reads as TGTGCCAGCAGTTTAGTTTGGGGGGGTGAAAAACTGTTTTTT.

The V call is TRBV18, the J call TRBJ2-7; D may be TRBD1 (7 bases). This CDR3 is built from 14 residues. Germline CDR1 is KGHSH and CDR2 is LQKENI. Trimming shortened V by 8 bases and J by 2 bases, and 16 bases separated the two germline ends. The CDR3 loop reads CASQGGQLTYEQYF. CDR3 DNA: TGTGCCAGCCAGGGGGGCCAGCTTACCTACGAGCAGTACTTC.

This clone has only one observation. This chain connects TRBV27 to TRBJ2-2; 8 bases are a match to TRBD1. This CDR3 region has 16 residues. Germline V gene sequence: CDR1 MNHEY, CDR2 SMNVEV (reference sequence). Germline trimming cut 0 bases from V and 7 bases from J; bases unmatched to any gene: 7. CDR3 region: CASSLSGQGGSGELFF. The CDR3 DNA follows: TGTGCCAGCAGTTTATCCGGACAGGGAGGTAGCGGGGAGCTGTTTTTT.

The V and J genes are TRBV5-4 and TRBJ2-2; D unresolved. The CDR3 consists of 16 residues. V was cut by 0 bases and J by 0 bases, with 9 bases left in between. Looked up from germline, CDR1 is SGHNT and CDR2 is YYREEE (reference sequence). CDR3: CASSLATDSNTGELFF. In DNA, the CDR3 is TGTGCCAGCAGCTTGGCCACTGATTCGAACACCGGGGAGCTGTTTTTT. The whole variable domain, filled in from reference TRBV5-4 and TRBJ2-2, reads ETGVTQSPTHLIKTRGQQVTLRCSSQSGHNTVSWYQQALGQGPQFIFQYYREEENGRGNFPPRFSGLQFPNYSSELNVNALELDDSALYLCASSLATDSNTGELFFGEGSRLTVL.

CDR3 region: CSGRVRTSGSAYEQYF. In DNA, the CDR3 is TGCAGCGGGCGGGTTAGGACTAGCGGGAGCGCCTACGAGCAGTACTTC. This rearrangement joins TRBV29-1 to TRBJ2-7; 13 bases match TRBD2. J was trimmed by 2 bases and V by 7 bases; bases with no gene match: 11. The germline gives CDR1 SQVTM, CDR2 ANQGSEA. This CDR3 has 16 residues.

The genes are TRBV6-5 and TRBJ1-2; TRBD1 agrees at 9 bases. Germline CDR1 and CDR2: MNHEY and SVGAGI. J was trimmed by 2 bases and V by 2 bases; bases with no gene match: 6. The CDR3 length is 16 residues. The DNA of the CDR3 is TGTGCCAGCAGTTACAGAACCGGGACAGGGAACTATGGCTACACCTTC. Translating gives CASSYRTGTGNYGYTF.

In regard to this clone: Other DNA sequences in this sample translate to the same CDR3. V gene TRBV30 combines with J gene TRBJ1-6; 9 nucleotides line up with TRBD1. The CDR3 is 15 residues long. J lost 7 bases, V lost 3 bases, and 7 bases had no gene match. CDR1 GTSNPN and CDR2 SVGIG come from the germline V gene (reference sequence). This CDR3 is CAWSAGQGGNSPLHF. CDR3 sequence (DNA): TGTGCCTGGAGCGCGGGACAGGGCGGGAATTCACCCCTCCACTTT.

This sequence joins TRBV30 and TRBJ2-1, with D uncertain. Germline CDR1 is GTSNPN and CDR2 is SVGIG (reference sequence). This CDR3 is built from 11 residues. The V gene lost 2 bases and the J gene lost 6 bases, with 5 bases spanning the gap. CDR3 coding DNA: TGTGCCTGGAGTCCCTTCAATGAGCAGTTCTTC. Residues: CAWSPFNEQFF.

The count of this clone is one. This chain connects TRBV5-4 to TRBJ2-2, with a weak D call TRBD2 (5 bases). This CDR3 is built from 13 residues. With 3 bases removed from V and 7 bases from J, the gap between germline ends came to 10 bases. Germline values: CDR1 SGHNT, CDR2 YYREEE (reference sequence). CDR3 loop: CASSSDFHGELFF. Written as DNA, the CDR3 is TGTGCCAGCAGCTCGGACTTTCACGGGGAGCTGTTTTTT.

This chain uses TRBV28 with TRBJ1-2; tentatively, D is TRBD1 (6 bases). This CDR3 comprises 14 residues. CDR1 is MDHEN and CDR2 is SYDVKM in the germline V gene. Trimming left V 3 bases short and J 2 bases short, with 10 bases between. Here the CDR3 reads CASSFRTANYGYTF. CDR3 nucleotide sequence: TGTGCCAGCAGTTTCAGGACAGCCAACTATGGCTACACCTTC.

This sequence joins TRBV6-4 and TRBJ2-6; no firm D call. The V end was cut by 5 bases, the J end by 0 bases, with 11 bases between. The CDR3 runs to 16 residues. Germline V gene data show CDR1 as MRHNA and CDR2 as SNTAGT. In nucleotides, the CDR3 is TGTGCCAGCAGTCCCGAGAGTGACTCTGGGGCCAACGTCCTGACTTTC. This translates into CASSPESDSGANVLTF.

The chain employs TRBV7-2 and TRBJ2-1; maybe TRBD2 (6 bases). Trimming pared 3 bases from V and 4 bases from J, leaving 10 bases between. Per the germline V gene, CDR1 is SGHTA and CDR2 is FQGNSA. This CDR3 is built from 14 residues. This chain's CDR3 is CASSLRGSYNEQFF. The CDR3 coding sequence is TGTGCCAGCAGCTTGCGGGGTTCTTACAATGAGCAGTTCTTC.